This T cell receptor beta chain is from a study of T cell responses to AZD1222 COVID-19 vaccine. Study results and limitations: Repertoire samples came only from after the peak T cell response. Reports say nearly half of spike-specific TCRs go after unmutated variant regions.

Sequenced by immunoSEQ multiplex PCR; TCRdb stores in-frame clones only, minus some. This sample has roughly 77,000 clones; approximately 90% occur once, and the top ten carry about 3.5%. A remark on this clone: The target antigen is unknown.

The trim removed 2 bases at V and 4 bases at J, leaving 1 base unmatched. The CDR3 length is 14 residues. CDR1 is SGHVS and CDR2 is FQNEAQ in the germline V gene. The sequence was collected from an adult who received the AZD1222 COVID-19 vaccine. The chain couples TRBV7-8 to TRBJ2-2; 7 nucleotides match TRBD2. Sequenced material: peripheral blood, taken 28 days after the second AZD1222 dose. CDR3 sequence reads: CASSLSGITGELFF. The CDR3 DNA reads as TGTGCCAGCAGCTTAAGCGGGATCACCGGGGAGCTGTTTTTT.